The table lists the clone carrying this T cell receptor beta chain with many counts. Its antigen is unidentified. This entry belongs to a study of T-cell reconstitution after alpha-beta-depleted transplantation in children. The TCRbeta library incorporated unique molecular identifiers. TCRdb re-analysed the PCR reads in MiXCR, keeping a single row per CDR3 protein. This sample has approximately 290,000 distinct CDR3 sequences; approximately 10% occur once, and the top ten carry 23%. Study results and limitations: Alpha-beta T cells present about two months after transplant were reported to originate from several hundred expanded graft clones. Some patients owed their high day-60 TCRbeta diversity to surviving recipient T cells and thymic progenitors. At the one-year point after transplant, T-cell counts and TCRbeta diversity were found to come mostly from T cells that had been newly produced.

The V gene lost 4 bases and the J gene lost 2 bases, with 12 bases spanning the gap. The CDR3 extends over 14 amino acids. The clonotype was recovered from a male patient between 2 and 15 years old who had a stem cell transplant for chronic granulomatous disease, so the T cells may come from the graft donor. The gene calls are TRBV12-3 or TRBV12-4 and TRBJ2-7; D gene ambiguous. The sample here was peripheral blood, taken 180 days after TCRalphabeta/CD19-depleted stem cell transplant. The CDR3 spells CASSSRYLPYEQYF. In DNA form, the CDR3 reads TGTGCCAGCAGTTCCCGATATCTACCCTACGAGCAGTACTTC.